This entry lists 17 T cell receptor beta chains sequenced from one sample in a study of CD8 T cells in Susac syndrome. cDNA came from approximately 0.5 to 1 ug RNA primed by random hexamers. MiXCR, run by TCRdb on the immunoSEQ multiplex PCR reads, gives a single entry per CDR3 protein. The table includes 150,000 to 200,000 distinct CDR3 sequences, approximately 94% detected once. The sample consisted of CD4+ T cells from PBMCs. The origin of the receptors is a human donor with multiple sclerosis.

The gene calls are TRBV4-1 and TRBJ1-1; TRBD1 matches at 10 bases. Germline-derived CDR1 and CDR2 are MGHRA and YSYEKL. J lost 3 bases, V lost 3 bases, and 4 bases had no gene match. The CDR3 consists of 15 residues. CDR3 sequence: CASSHAGQGDTEAFF. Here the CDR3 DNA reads TGCGCCAGCAGCCACGCTGGACAGGGGGACACTGAAGCTTTCTTT.

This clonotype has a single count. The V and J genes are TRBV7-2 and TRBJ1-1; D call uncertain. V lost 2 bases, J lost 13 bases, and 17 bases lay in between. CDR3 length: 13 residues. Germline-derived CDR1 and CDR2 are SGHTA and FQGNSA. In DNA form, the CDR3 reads TGTGCCAGCAGCTTACCCCATTCTTCCAAGGTTTTCTTT. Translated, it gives CASSLPHSSKVFF.

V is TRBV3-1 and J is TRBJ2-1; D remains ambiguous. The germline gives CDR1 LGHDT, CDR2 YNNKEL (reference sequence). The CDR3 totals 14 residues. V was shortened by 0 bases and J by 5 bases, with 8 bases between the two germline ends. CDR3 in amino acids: CASSQEAYHNEQFF. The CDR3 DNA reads TGTGCCAGCAGCCAAGAAGCCTACCACAATGAGCAGTTCTTC.

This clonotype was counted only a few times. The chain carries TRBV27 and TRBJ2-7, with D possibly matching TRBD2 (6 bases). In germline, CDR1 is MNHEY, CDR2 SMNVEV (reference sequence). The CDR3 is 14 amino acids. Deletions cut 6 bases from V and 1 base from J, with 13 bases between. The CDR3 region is CASSPQTSSYEQYF. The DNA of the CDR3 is TGTGCCAGCAGCCCCCAGACTAGTTCCTACGAGCAGTACTTC.

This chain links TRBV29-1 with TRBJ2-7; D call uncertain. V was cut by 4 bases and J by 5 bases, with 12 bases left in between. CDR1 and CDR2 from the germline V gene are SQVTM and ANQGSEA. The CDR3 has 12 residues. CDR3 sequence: CSVVKVPHEQYF. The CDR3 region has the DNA TGCAGCGTTGTAAAGGTACCCCACGAGCAGTACTTC.

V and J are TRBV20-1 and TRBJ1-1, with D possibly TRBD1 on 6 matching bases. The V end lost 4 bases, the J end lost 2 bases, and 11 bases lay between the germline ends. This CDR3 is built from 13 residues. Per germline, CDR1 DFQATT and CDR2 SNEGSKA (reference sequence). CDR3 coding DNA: TGCAGTGCTAAGGGGGGGGGTAACACTGAAGCTTTCTTT. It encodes CSAKGGGNTEAFF.

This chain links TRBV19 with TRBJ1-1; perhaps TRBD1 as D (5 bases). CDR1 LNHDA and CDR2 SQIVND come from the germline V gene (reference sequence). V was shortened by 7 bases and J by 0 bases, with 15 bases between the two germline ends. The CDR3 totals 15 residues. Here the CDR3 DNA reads TGTGCCAGTATAGGTCGGTGGGACCTGAACACTGAAGCTTTCTTT. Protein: CASIGRWDLNTEAFF.

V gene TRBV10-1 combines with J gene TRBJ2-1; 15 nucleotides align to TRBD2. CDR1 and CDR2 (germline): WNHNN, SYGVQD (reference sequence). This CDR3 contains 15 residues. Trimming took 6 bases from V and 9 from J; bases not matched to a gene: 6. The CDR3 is CASSSGLAGGREQFF. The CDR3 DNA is TGCGCCAGCAGCTCCGGACTAGCGGGAGGGCGTGAGCAGTTCTTC.

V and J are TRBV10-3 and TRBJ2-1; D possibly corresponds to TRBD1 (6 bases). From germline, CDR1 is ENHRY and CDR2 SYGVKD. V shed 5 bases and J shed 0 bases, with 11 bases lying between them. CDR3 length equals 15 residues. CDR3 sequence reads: CAISSRGFSYNEQFF. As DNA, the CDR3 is TGTGCCATCAGTTCGAGGGGGTTCTCCTACAATGAGCAGTTCTTC.

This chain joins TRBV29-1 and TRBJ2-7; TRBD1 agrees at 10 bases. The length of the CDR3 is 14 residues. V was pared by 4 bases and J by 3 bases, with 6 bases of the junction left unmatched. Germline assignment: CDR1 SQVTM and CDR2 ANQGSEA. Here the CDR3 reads CSVGGQGGNYEQYF. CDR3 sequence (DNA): TGCAGCGTTGGCGGACAGGGGGGAAACTACGAGCAGTACTTC.

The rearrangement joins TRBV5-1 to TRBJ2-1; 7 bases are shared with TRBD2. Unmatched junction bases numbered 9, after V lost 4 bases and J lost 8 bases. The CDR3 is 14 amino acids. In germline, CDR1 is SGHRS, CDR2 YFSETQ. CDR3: CASSPGLAVDEQFF. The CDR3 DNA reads TGCGCCAGCAGCCCAGGTCTAGCGGTGGATGAGCAGTTCTTC.

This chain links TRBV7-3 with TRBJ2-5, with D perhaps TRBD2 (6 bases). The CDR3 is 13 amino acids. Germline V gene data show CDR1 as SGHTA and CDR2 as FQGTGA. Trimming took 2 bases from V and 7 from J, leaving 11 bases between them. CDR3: CASSLVLGGTQYF. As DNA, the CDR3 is TGTGCCAGCAGCTTAGTGCTGGGGGGGACCCAGTACTTC.

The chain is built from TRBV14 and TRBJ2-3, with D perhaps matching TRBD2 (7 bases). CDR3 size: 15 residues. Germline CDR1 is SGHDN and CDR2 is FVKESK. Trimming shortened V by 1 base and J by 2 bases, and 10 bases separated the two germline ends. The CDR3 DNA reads TGTGCCAGCAGCCAAGTTGCGGGGGCCACAGATACGCAGTATTTT. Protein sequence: CASSQVAGATDTQYF.

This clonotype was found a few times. The CDR3 region is CASTSGSHEQYF. The CDR3 bases are TGTGCCAGCACCTCAGGGTCCCACGAGCAGTACTTC. The chain carries TRBV6-1 and TRBJ2-7; the D gene is possibly TRBD1 (5 bases). The CDR3 has 12 amino acids. The germline V gene has CDR1 MNHNS and CDR2 SASEGT. V gave up 7 bases and J gave up 5 bases, with 12 bases separating them.

The CDR3 coding sequence is TGTGCCAGCAGACCTACGGACGAGGTTTTAGGCTACACCTTC. This codes for CASRPTDEVLGYTF. The rearrangement links TRBV12-3 or TRBV12-4 to TRBJ1-2; D is ambiguous. Trimming cost V 6 bases and J 8 bases, with 19 bases left between them. This CDR3 has 14 residues.

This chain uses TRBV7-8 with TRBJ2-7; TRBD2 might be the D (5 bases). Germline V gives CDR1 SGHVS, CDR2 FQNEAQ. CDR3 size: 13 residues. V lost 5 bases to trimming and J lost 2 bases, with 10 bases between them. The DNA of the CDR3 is TGTGCCAGCAGCGAGGGCCGACCCTACGAGCAGTACTTC. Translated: CASSEGRPYEQYF.

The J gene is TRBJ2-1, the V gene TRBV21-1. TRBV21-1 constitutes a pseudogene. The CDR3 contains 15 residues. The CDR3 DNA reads TGTGCCAGCAGCCCCCGAGGACCTCACTACAATGAGCAGTTCTTC. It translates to CASSPRGPHYNEQFF.